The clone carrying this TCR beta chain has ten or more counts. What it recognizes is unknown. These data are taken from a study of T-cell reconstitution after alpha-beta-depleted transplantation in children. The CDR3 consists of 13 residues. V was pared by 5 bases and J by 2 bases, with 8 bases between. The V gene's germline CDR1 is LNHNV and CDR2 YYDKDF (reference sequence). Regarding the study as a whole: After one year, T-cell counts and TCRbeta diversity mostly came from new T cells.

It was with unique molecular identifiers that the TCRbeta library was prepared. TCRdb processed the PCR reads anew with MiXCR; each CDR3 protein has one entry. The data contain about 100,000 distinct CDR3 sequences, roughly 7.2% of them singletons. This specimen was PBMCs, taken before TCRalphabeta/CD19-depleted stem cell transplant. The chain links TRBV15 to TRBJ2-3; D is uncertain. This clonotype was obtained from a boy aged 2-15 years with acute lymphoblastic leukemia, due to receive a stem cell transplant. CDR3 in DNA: TGTGCCACCAGCCCCTACAACACAGATACGCAGTATTTT. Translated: CATSPYNTDTQYF.